Described below is a single T cell receptor beta chain sequence and its context. The source of the sample is a study of blood T cell repertoires in COVID-19. In the study overall: The United States, Italy and Spain were the sources of the acute and convalescent COVID-19 samples.

The V end lost 6 bases, the J end lost 0 bases, and 14 bases lay between the germline ends. Germline assignment: CDR1 MNHEY and CDR2 SVGAGI. The CDR3 has 15 residues. Sequenced by immunoSEQ multiplex PCR; TCRdb stores in-frame clones only, minus some. This table holds around 67,000 clones, approximately 85% found once. The clonotype originates from a man between 65 and 85 years old with acute or convalescent COVID-19. Sequencing was performed on peripheral blood. This chain connects TRBV6-5 to TRBJ1-1; TRBD1 might be the D (6 bases). The CDR3, as DNA: TGTGCCAGCAGCCGGACCCCAGGGGTGAACACTGAAGCTTTCTTT. It encodes CASSRTPGVNTEAFF.